This T cell receptor beta chain stems from a study of metastatic and nonmetastatic thyroid tumors (TCRdb year 2020). For the study in its entirety: The researchers compared repertoires between peripheral blood samples and tumor or nodule tissue samples from patients with malignant or benign thyroid disease.

No treatment had been received by any patient before thyroid surgery. The study retrospectively analysed patient clinical samples collected from about 2011 to 2018 using T-cell receptor beta sequencing. Regarding this clone: This clone's antigen is unknown. Base qualities are not recorded, but no much larger clone differs from it by a single base.

The method behind the library was PCR. The sequencing machine was an Illumina HiSeq 4000. High-throughput sequencing was used to profile the TCR beta-chain CDR3 region of every patient. The authors processed their data as follows. The researchers built a classifier to tell apart papillary thyroid cancer patients with distant metastasis, based on CDR3 differences among clinicopathological groups. Repertoire diversity was assessed with the Shannon index, and tumor-blood repertoire similarity with the Morisita-Horn index. TCRdb passed the public sequencing reads through fastp at Q25 and MiXCR, retaining productive beta sequences. The V and J calls here are based on TCRdb, not the publication. For this sample there are around 19,000 clones; 15% to 20% appear just once. Around 9.3% of the sample comes from the top ten. The paper's findings and limits, for the study overall: In both blood and tumor samples, TCR beta diversity was reported to be significantly higher in malignant tumors than in benign nodules.

The germline V gene supplies CDR1 SGHRS and CDR2 YFSETQ. From cysteine to phenylalanine, the CDR3 is 16 amino acids long. The DNA shown is the 48-base CDR3, in frame from base 1. Germline trimming amounts to 4 bases on V and 0 bases on J, with 6 as the count of junction bases outside the gene matches. Sequencing was carried out using tumor tissue. The sequence came from a female donor with papillary thyroid cancer or a benign thyroid nodule (not recorded which). Some clones in this sample may be carry-over from other donors' samples. The sequence joins TRBV5-1 to TRBJ2-1; TRBD1 agrees with 8 junctional bases. The CDR3 protein: CASSTRGTGSYNEQFF. The sequence in DNA is TGCGCCAGCAGCACGCGCGGGACAGGCTCCTACAATGAGCAGTTCTTC.